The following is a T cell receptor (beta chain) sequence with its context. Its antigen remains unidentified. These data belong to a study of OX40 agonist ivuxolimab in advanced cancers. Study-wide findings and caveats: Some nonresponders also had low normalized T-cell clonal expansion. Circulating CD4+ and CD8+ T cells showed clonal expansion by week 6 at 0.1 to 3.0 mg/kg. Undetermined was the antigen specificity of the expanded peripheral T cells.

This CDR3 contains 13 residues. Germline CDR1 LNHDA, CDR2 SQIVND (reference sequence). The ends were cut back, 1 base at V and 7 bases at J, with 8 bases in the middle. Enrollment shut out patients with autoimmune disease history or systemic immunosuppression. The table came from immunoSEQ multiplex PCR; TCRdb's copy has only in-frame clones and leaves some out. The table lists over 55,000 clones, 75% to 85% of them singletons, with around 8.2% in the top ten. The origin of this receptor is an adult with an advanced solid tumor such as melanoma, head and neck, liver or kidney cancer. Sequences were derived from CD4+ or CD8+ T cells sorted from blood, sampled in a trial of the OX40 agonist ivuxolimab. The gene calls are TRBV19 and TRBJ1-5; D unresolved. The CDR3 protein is CASSIGLEQPQHF. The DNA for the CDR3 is TGTGCCAGTAGTATAGGATTGGAGCAGCCCCAGCATTTT.